A single sample gave rise to the 28 T cell receptor beta chains below, sequenced in a study of Graves' ophthalmopathy and Graves' hyperthyroidism. Amplified TCR beta CDR3 regions were obtained using RNA transcripts as template. Amplification began with first-round RT-PCR using HTBI primers, then second-round multiplex PCR was performed. TCRdb reprocessed the multiplex PCR reads via MiXCR and lists one record per CDR3 protein. Of more than 150,000 distinct CDR3 sequences in the sample, over 35% are singletons; the top ten hold less than 6%. The sample taken for sequencing was peripheral blood. The receptor source for this set is a woman aged 40 to 50 with Graves' ophthalmopathy.

The chain links TRBV19 to TRBJ1-2, with 9 bases matching TRBD1. This CDR3 is 13 amino acids long. The V and J ends lost 7 bases and 3 bases, in that order; junction bases with no gene match: 3. Germline lookup yields CDR1 LNHDA and CDR2 SQIVND (reference sequence). In DNA, the CDR3 is TGTGCCAGTAAAGGGACAGGGTACTATGGCTACACCTTC. Translation: CASKGTGYYGYTF.

This clonotype was counted ten times or more. The CDR3 loop reads CSVPLAVGQETQYF. DNA for the CDR3: TGCAGTGTCCCACTAGCGGTGGGGCAAGAGACCCAGTACTTC. The rearrangement joins TRBV20-1 to TRBJ2-5; 8 bases map to TRBD2. The V gene end was trimmed by 7 bases and the J gene end by 2 bases; junction bases not matched to a gene: 9. The CDR3 spans 14 residues. Per the germline V gene, CDR1 is DFQATT and CDR2 is SNEGSKA (reference sequence).

This clonotype showed up many times. The chain recombines TRBV5-5 with TRBJ1-5; TRBD1 is a possible D gene (6 bases). Germline V gives CDR1 SGHKS, CDR2 YYEKEE (reference sequence). The CDR3 contains 16 residues. V dropped 1 base and J dropped 2 bases, with 13 bases sitting between them. The CDR3 sequence: CASSLSLSGGNQPQHF. For the CDR3, the DNA is TGTGCCAGCAGCTTGTCCCTCTCAGGGGGCAATCAGCCCCAGCATTTT.

In nucleotides, the CDR3 is TGTGCCAGCAGTTTAAGTGGTGTTTTCCTTGGCTACACCTTC. Amino acids: CASSLSGVFLGYTF. V is TRBV28 and J is TRBJ1-2; D remains unclear. Trimming stripped 2 bases from V and 7 bases from J, with 14 bases between. There are 14 residues in the CDR3. In germline, CDR1 is MDHEN, CDR2 SYDVKM.

Only one count was recorded for this clonotype. The chain carries TRBV6-1 and TRBJ1-5; no definite D call. V was trimmed by 4 bases and J by 2 bases, leaving 15 bases between them. The CDR3 contains 16 residues. Germline assignment: CDR1 MNHNS and CDR2 SASEGT. CDR3 sequence reads: CASSVAVSSGNQPQHF. DNA for the CDR3: TGTGCCAGCAGTGTAGCGGTATCTAGTGGCAATCAGCCCCAGCATTTT.

The chain has TRBV12-3 or TRBV12-4 and TRBJ1-2; a possible D gene is TRBD1 (5 bases). V lost 5 bases, J lost 8 bases, and 15 bases lay in between. This CDR3 comprises 13 residues. CDR3 in DNA: TGTGCCAGCAGTCCCGGGGCTGCGGGGGGCTACACCTTC. Protein product: CASSPGAAGGYTF.

This clonotype was counted ten times or more. The chain uses TRBV6-5 and TRBJ1-1; the match to TRBD1 covers 7 bases. CDR3 length: 16 residues. The germline V gene has CDR1 MNHEY and CDR2 SVGAGI. The trim removed 2 bases at V and 0 bases at J, leaving 6 bases unmatched. CDR3 loop: CASSYMTGRMNTEAFF. CDR3 DNA: TGTGCCAGCAGTTACATGACAGGGCGCATGAACACTGAAGCTTTCTTT.

The table lists this clonotype with many counts. This chain uses TRBV2 with TRBJ2-7; 8 positions agree with TRBD1. The CDR3 is 11 residues long. Trimming removed 8 bases from V and 6 bases from J; junction bases left unmatched: 3. The V gene's germline CDR1 is SNHLY and CDR2 FYNNEI. In DNA, the CDR3 is TGTGCCAGCGGGGGACAGGTCGAGCAGTACTTC. It specifies CASGGQVEQYF.

The CDR3 bases are TGTGCCAGCAGTCGCTACATGAACACTGAAGCTTTCTTT. It codes for CASSRYMNTEAFF. The chain has TRBV12-3 or TRBV12-4 and TRBJ1-1; D is uncertain. Trimming pared 5 bases from V and 0 bases from J, leaving 7 bases between. The CDR3 is 13 residues long.

The V gene is TRBV14, the J gene TRBJ2-7; either TRBD1 or TRBD2 may fit D (5 bases each). CDR3 size: 14 residues. The germline V gene has CDR1 SGHDN and CDR2 FVKESK. The ends were cut back, 4 bases at V and 2 bases at J, with 12 bases in the middle. The CDR3 DNA reads as TGTGCCAGCAGCCTACGGGACGGTGCCTACGAGCAGTACTTC. Translated: CASSLRDGAYEQYF. The complete variable domain, with remaining parts taken from reference TRBV14 and TRBJ2-7, reads EAGVTQFPSHSVIEKGQTVTLRCDPISGHDNLYWYRRVMGKEIKFLLHFVKESKQDESGMPNNRFLAERTGGTYSTLKVQPAELEDSGVYFCASSLRDGAYEQYFGPGTRLTVT.

This clonotype was counted many times. J is TRBJ1-5 and V is TRBV6-2 or TRBV6-3; D call uncertain. The CDR3 loop spans 14 amino acids. Looked up from germline, CDR1 is MNHEY and CDR2 is SVGEGT. The V end was cut by 0 bases, the J end by 3 bases, with 6 bases between. The CDR3 DNA reads as TGTGCCAGCAGTTACTCGGCATACAATCAGCCCCAGCATTTT. It encodes CASSYSAYNQPQHF.

This clonotype was counted at least ten times. The chain is built from TRBV28 and TRBJ2-7; D not certain. V was pared by 5 bases and J by 6 bases, with 11 bases between. CDR1 MDHEN and CDR2 SYDVKM come from the germline V gene. The CDR3 is 12 residues long. In DNA, the CDR3 is TGTGCCAGCAGTAGCACCCTCTCCGAGCAGTACTTC. The encoded protein is CASSSTLSEQYF.

This sequence joins TRBV19 and TRBJ2-7; either TRBD1 or TRBD2 may fit D (5 bases each). CDR3 length: 16 residues. Germline V gene data show CDR1 as LNHDA and CDR2 as SQIVND (reference sequence). V was clipped by 5 bases and J by 4 bases, with 21 bases between them. This CDR3 reads CASSPAPRGEWYEQYF. The DNA for the CDR3 is TGTGCCAGTAGTCCGGCCCCTAGGGGAGAGTGGTACGAGCAGTACTTC.

The V call is TRBV6-1, the J call TRBJ2-5; 12 nucleotides line up with TRBD2. CDR1 and CDR2 (germline): MNHNS, SASEGT. The CDR3 has 15 residues. The ends lost 2 bases at V and 5 bases at J; junction bases unmatched: 3. CDR3 in DNA: TGTGCCAGCAGTGAACTAGCGGGGGGGGAGGAGACCCAGTACTTC. Residues: CASSELAGGEETQYF.

CDR3 sequence (DNA): TGTGCCAGCAGCTTACAGGGATGGGGGGAGACCCAGTACTTC. Translating it yields CASSLQGWGETQYF. The chain carries TRBV7-2 and TRBJ2-5; D assignment may be TRBD1 or TRBD2 (5 bases each). Trimming left V 2 bases short and J 5 bases short, with 12 bases between. The CDR3 totals 14 residues. Germline assignment: CDR1 SGHTA and CDR2 FQGNSA.

This clonotype was detected ten times or more. The chain links TRBV12-3 or TRBV12-4 to TRBJ2-5; 8 nucleotides line up with TRBD2. V gave up 5 bases and J gave up 4 bases; unmatched junction bases: 6. The CDR3 spans 14 residues. CDR3 bases: TGTGCCAGCAGTCCTCGGGGGGGCGTAGAGACCCAGTACTTC. It specifies CASSPRGGVETQYF.

This clonotype was detected once. The chain uses TRBV15 and TRBJ2-2; 7 nucleotides line up with TRBD1. This CDR3 contains 15 residues. Trimming cost V 1 base and J 3 bases; bases outside gene matches: 2. Germline values: CDR1 LNHNV, CDR2 YYDKDF (reference sequence). The CDR3 spells CATSRGTGDTGELFF. The CDR3 coding sequence is TGTGCCACCAGCAGAGGTACAGGGGACACCGGGGAGCTGTTTTTT.

Many counts were recorded for this clonotype. The chain joins TRBV12-3 or TRBV12-4 to TRBJ1-6; D not resolved. The CDR3 sequence is 16 residues long. V lost 5 bases and J 2 bases, leaving 13 bases between the germline ends. DNA for the CDR3: TGTGCCAGCAGTCTTCGATCGGCGGCCTATAATTCACCCCTCCACTTT. Encoded protein: CASSLRSAAYNSPLHF.

The genes are TRBV2 and TRBJ1-2; unclear D gene. V was cut by 2 bases and J by 6 bases, with 13 bases left in between. This CDR3 has 14 amino acids. Per the germline V gene, CDR1 is SNHLY and CDR2 is FYNNEI. The CDR3 reads CASSENGPGDGYTF. CDR3 coding DNA: TGTGCCAGCAGTGAAAATGGTCCGGGAGATGGCTACACCTTC. Full variable domain (missing parts from reference TRBV2 and TRBJ1-2): EPEVTQTPSHQVTQMGQEVILRCVPISNHLYFYWYRQILGQKVEFLVSFYNNEISEKSEIFDDQFSVERPDGSNFTLKIRSTKLEDSAMYFCASSENGPGDGYTFGSGTRLTVV.

This clonotype was observed many times. This rearrangement joins TRBV12-3 or TRBV12-4 to TRBJ2-7; no reliable D call. Trimming left V 1 base short and J 1 base short, with 14 bases between. The CDR3 covers 16 residues. CDR3 bases: TGTGCCAGCAGTTTAGTGTCGGGCAGGATGTCCTACGAGCAGTACTTC. Translating gives CASSLVSGRMSYEQYF.

This clonotype was recorded many times. The V and J genes are TRBV9 and TRBJ1-1, with D possibly matching TRBD1 (5 bases). The V and J ends lost 1 base and 0 bases respectively, with 10 bases between them. The germline V gene has CDR1 SGDLS and CDR2 YYNGEE. The CDR3 extends over 15 amino acids. DNA of the CDR3: TGTGCCAGCAGCGTATGGGGGTCCATGAACACTGAAGCTTTCTTT. Its translation: CASSVWGSMNTEAFF.

This clonotype was observed at least ten times. CDR3 sequence (DNA): TGTGCCAGCAGCTTAGGGAAGGGACAGATAATAGCCAAAAACATTCAGTACTTC. The encoded protein is CASSLGKGQIIAKNIQYF. The chain combines TRBV11-3 with TRBJ2-4, with 7 bases that match TRBD1. The junction had 9 bases not matched to a gene; V was cut back by 1 base and J by 0 bases. The CDR3 consists of 18 residues. Germline V CDR1 and CDR2: SGHNT, YENEEA.

This chain uses TRBV28 with TRBJ1-1, with 7 bases identical to TRBD1. Germline lookup yields CDR1 MDHEN and CDR2 SYDVKM. This CDR3 comprises 12 residues. With V trimmed by 6 bases and J by 6 bases, 4 bases remained unmatched. The CDR3 region has the DNA TGTGCCAGCAGGACAGGGCTACCTGAAGCTTTCTTT. Protein sequence: CASRTGLPEAFF.

This clonotype was detected ten times or more. The CDR3 nucleotides are TGTGCCAGCAGCCAAGGTCCCGCCCGAGGCTACGAGCAGTACTTC. Residues: CASSQGPARGYEQYF. The chain links TRBV13 to TRBJ2-7; D gene ambiguous. Trimming removed 5 bases at V and 3 bases at J, with 17 bases between. This CDR3 comprises 15 residues. In germline, CDR1 is PRHDT, CDR2 FYEKMQ (reference sequence). Full variable domain (rest looked up from reference TRBV13 and TRBJ2-7): AAGVIQSPRHLIKEKRETATLKCYPIPRHDTVYWYQQGPGQDPQFLISFYEKMQSDKGSIPDRFSAQQFSDYHSELNMSSLELGDSALYFCASSQGPARGYEQYFGPGTRLTVT.

The chain has TRBV6-1 and TRBJ1-6; tentatively, D is TRBD1 (6 bases). This CDR3 has 13 residues. V was clipped by 6 bases and J by 9 bases, with 12 bases between them. Per the germline V gene, CDR1 is MNHNS and CDR2 is SASEGT. CDR3 bases: TGTGCCAGCAGACAGGGAACAACTTCACCCCTCCACTTT. This codes for CASRQGTTSPLHF.

This clonotype was counted ten times or more. At one end the junction does not follow the germline gene, possibly because of a read error. CDR3 sequence (DNA): TGTGCCGGCAGGACTAGCGGGGGCCAAGAGACCCAGTACTTC. This codes for CAGRTSGGQETQYF. V gene TRBV7-3 combines with J gene TRBJ2-5; 13 nucleotides agree with TRBD2. The germline V gene encodes CDR1 SGHTA and CDR2 FQGTGA. This CDR3 spans 14 amino acids.

V is TRBV7-2 and J is TRBJ2-7; TRBD2 matches at 12 bases. The CDR3 contains 14 residues. CDR1 is SGHTA, CDR2 FQGNSA, per germline. V lost 4 bases, J lost 6 bases, and 4 bases stayed unmatched. CDR3 sequence: CASSSSSGGVEQYF. The CDR3 coding sequence is TGTGCCAGCAGCTCCTCTAGCGGGGGGGTCGAGCAGTACTTC.

The chain joins TRBV2 to TRBJ2-7; no clear D. V was shortened by 2 bases and J by 0 bases, with 8 bases between the two germline ends. The CDR3 covers 14 residues. Germline CDR1 reads SNHLY; CDR2 reads FYNNEI. In nucleotides, the CDR3 is TGTGCCAGCAGTGAACGCAGAAACTCCTACGAGCAGTACTTC. Amino acids: CASSERRNSYEQYF.